The next 8 T cell receptor beta chains were all read from a single sample in a study of T-cell reconstitution after alpha-beta-depleted transplantation in children. As it was prepared, the TCRbeta library received unique molecular identifiers. TCRdb independently ran MiXCR on the PCR reads; one entry per CDR3 protein. The profile shows 7,000 or so distinct CDR3 sequences, approximately 5% of them singletons. This specimen was PBMCs, mostly from graft donor cells, taken 180 days after TCRalphabeta/CD19-depleted stem cell transplant. These receptors were collected from a child less than two years old who had a stem cell transplant for acute myeloid leukemia, so the T cells may come from the graft donor.

This clonotype occurred many times. V gene TRBV5-1 combines with J gene TRBJ2-5; 10 nucleotides line up with TRBD1. Germline V gene data show CDR1 as SGHRS and CDR2 as YFSETQ. CDR3 length: 15 residues. The V and J ends lost 4 bases and 2 bases, in that order; junction bases with no gene match: 5. CDR3 protein: CASSPDRGNQETQYF. DNA for the CDR3: TGCGCCAGCAGCCCGGACAGGGGGAATCAAGAGACCCAGTACTTC.

In its sample, this clonotype was seen many times. The chain has TRBV20-1 and TRBJ2-7, with TRBD2 matching 8 bases. The CDR3 length is 13 residues. Germline loops: CDR1 DFQATT, CDR2 SNEGSKA (reference sequence). After removal of 5 bases from V and 1 base from J, the junction contained 4 bases not matched to a gene. As DNA, the CDR3 is TGCAGTGCTCCGGGGGGGGTTTCCTACGAGCAGTACTTC. The encoded protein is CSAPGGVSYEQYF.

This clonotype is categorized as large. This sequence joins TRBV5-1 and TRBJ1-1; D not certain. The CDR3 extends over 16 amino acids. Trimming shortened V by 0 bases and J by 1 base, and 13 bases separated the two germline ends. Germline loops: CDR1 SGHRS, CDR2 YFSETQ. The CDR3 spells CASSLEPGYPNTEAFF. The DNA for the CDR3 is TGCGCCAGCAGCTTGGAACCCGGATACCCGAACACTGAAGCTTTCTTT.

This clonotype is termed medium-sized. The chain joins TRBV15 to TRBJ1-1; 7 bases line up with TRBD1. Germline V gene sequence: CDR1 LNHNV, CDR2 YYDKDF (reference sequence). V shed 1 base, J shed 0 bases, and the junction held 2 bases outside the gene matches. The CDR3 covers 15 residues. The DNA for the CDR3 is TGTGCCACCAGCAGAGCCGACAGGGTGAACACTGAAGCTTTCTTT. This gives the protein CATSRADRVNTEAFF.

This clonotype ranks as medium-sized. The chain carries TRBV7-6 and TRBJ2-1; D ambiguous. V lost 4 bases and J lost 8, with 9 bases in between. CDR1 and CDR2 (germline): SGHVS, FNYEAQ. The CDR3 spans 12 residues. DNA for the CDR3: TGTGCCAGCAGCTGGGCCGACTATGAGCAGTTCTTC. It yields the protein CASSWADYEQFF.

This clonotype was observed at least ten times. J is TRBJ2-3 and V is TRBV7-8, with 7 positions matching TRBD1. CDR1 is SGHVS, CDR2 FQNEAQ, per germline. CDR3 length equals 14 residues. After removal of 4 bases from V and 2 bases from J, the junction contained 3 bases not matched to a gene. The CDR3 nucleotides are TGTGCCAGCAGCTCCGGGACAGTCACAGATACGCAGTATTTT. Translation: CASSSGTVTDTQYF.

This clonotype was observed at least ten times. This chain uses TRBV27 with TRBJ2-1, with D possibly being TRBD1 or TRBD2 (6 bases each). The CDR3 runs to 17 residues. Trimming removed 7 bases at V and 1 base at J, with 20 bases between. From germline, CDR1 is MNHEY and CDR2 SMNVEV (reference sequence). The CDR3 spells CASIPLGGEHSYNEQFF. The CDR3 coding sequence is TGTGCCAGCATACCCCTCGGGGGCGAACATTCCTACAATGAGCAGTTCTTC.

By sample fraction, this clonotype is medium-sized. The gene calls are TRBV4-3 and TRBJ2-5; D might be TRBD2 (6 bases). Germline V lookup: CDR1 LGHNA, CDR2 YSLEER. This CDR3 has 13 residues. V was trimmed by 3 bases and J by 4 bases, leaving 9 bases between them. The chain's CDR3 is CASSQGLRETQYF. CDR3 DNA: TGCGCCAGCAGCCAGGGACTGCGAGAGACCCAGTACTTC.